The 27 T cell receptor beta chains listed next were all sequenced from one sample in a study of T cell repertoires in cytomegalovirus infection. TCRdb recomputed calls from the reads with MiXCR, one row per CDR3 protein. The data contain 300,000 to 400,000 distinct CDR3 sequences, almost 30% of them singletons. These receptors are not linked to any known antigen. The specimen was cultured PBMCs, collected from culture after CMV antigen stimulation. The source of these receptors is a human donor in good health (CMV status not recorded). Some clones in this sample may be carry-over from other donors' samples.

The chain uses TRBV11-3 and TRBJ2-3; 16 bases are shared with TRBD2. V trimming: 5 bases; J trimming: 3 bases; junction bases outside the gene matches: 5. Germline V gene data show CDR1 as SGHNT and CDR2 as YENEEA. CDR3 length: 17 residues. CDR3 loop: CASSGSGLAGGTDTQYF. The CDR3 DNA is TGTGCCAGCAGCGGATCGGGACTAGCGGGAGGGACAGATACGCAGTATTTT. The entire variable domain, with the rest obtained from reference TRBV11-3 and TRBJ2-3, is as follows: EAGVVQSPRYKIIEKKQPVAFWCNPISGHNTLYWYLQNLGQGPELLIRYENEEAVDDSQLPKDRFSAERLKGVDSTLKIQPAELGDSAVYLCASSGSGLAGGTDTQYFGPGTRLTVL.

The chain carries TRBV11-3 and TRBJ2-7; 7 bases fit TRBD2. This CDR3 has 15 residues. The J segment lost 2 bases and the V segment lost 6 bases, leaving 10 bases of the junction unmatched. Germline values: CDR1 SGHNT, CDR2 YENEEA. The CDR3 protein is CASSAGRSGPYEQYF. The DNA of the CDR3 is TGTGCCAGCAGTGCAGGCCGTAGCGGGCCCTACGAGCAGTACTTC.

In its sample, this clonotype was seen many times. This chain joins TRBV29-1 and TRBJ1-4; no definite D call. Trimming removed 4 bases from V and 4 bases from J, with 4 bases in between. The CDR3 runs 11 residues. CDR1 and CDR2 from the germline V gene are SQVTM and ANQGSEA. CDR3 in amino acids: CSVGSNEKLFF. CDR3 nucleotides: TGCAGCGTTGGCAGTAATGAAAAACTGTTTTTT. The full variable domain, completed using reference TRBV29-1 and TRBJ1-4, is SAVISQKPSRDICQRGTSLTIQCQVDSQVTMMFWYRQQPGQSLTLIATANQGSEATYESGFVIDKFPISRPNLTFSTLTVSNMSPEDSSIYLCSVGSNEKLFFGSGTQLSVL.

The V call is TRBV10-3, the J call TRBJ1-2; D is possibly TRBD1 (5 bases). CDR1 ENHRY and CDR2 SYGVKD come from the germline V gene. Trimming removed 3 bases at V and 4 bases at J, with 12 bases between. The CDR3 extends over 14 amino acids. The CDR3 coding sequence is TGTGCCATCAGTGAAGGGGTCGGGTCCTATGGCTACACCTTC. Amino acids: CAISEGVGSYGYTF.

This chain links TRBV24-1 with TRBJ2-1, with D possibly matching TRBD2 (6 bases). Trimming stripped 4 bases from V and 9 bases from J, with 12 bases between. The CDR3 loop spans 13 amino acids. Germline V gene data show CDR1 as KGHDR and CDR2 as SFDVKD. The CDR3 DNA reads as TGTGCCACCAGTGACCGGGGGTCCTTTGAGCAGTTCTTC. It codes for CATSDRGSFEQFF.

The chain couples TRBV7-3 to TRBJ1-2; 10 nucleotides agree with TRBD1. The CDR3 contains 15 residues. Germline-derived CDR1 and CDR2 are SGHTA and FQGTGA. The V gene end was trimmed by 5 bases and the J gene end by 2 bases; junction bases not matched to a gene: 5. The CDR3 DNA sequence: TGTGCCAGCAGCATCGGGACAGGGGAGAACTATGGCTACACCTTC. It codes for CASSIGTGENYGYTF.

The CDR3 nucleotides are TGTGCCAGCAGCCCACGGGCTACCCCACCCGGGGAGCTGTTTTTT. It specifies CASSPRATPPGELFF. V is TRBV6-5 and J is TRBJ2-2; D gene uncertain. The V and J ends lost 6 bases and 6 bases respectively, with 17 bases between them. The V gene's germline CDR1 is MNHEY and CDR2 SVGAGI. The CDR3 sequence is 15 residues long.

This clonotype was recorded at least ten times. V gene TRBV5-4 combines with J gene TRBJ2-1; 9 positions agree with TRBD2. Germline V lookup: CDR1 SGHNT, CDR2 YYREEE (reference sequence). The CDR3 has 15 residues. V shed 4 bases, J shed 3 bases, and the junction held 5 bases outside the gene matches. In DNA, the CDR3 is TGTGCCAGCAGCCCCCGGACTAGCGACTACAATGAGCAGTTCTTC. Encoded protein: CASSPRTSDYNEQFF.

The chain links TRBV6-5 to TRBJ1-1; 8 bases align to TRBD1. In germline, CDR1 is MNHEY, CDR2 SVGAGI. CDR3 length: 17 amino acids. Trimming removed 6 bases from V and 5 bases from J; junction bases left unmatched: 17. The CDR3 DNA reads as TGTGCCAGCAGCCCGCGGACAGGGAAATGGGGAAGTACTGAAGCTTTCTTT. It is translated as CASSPRTGKWGSTEAFF.

This clonotype was detected a few times. This chain links TRBV10-3 with TRBJ2-1; weak D call: TRBD1 (5 bases). Germline values: CDR1 ENHRY, CDR2 SYGVKD. V lost 7 bases and J lost 5, with 12 bases in between. The CDR3 covers 13 residues. CDR3 in amino acids: CAITVDRNNEQFF. Written as DNA, the CDR3 is TGTGCCATCACCGTAGACAGAAACAATGAGCAGTTCTTC.

This clonotype turned up a few times. The chain employs TRBV5-1 and TRBJ2-5, with 12 bases fitting TRBD2. Germline V gene sequence: CDR1 SGHRS, CDR2 YFSETQ. After removal of 4 bases from V and 1 base from J, the junction contained 8 bases not matched to a gene. The CDR3 covers 17 residues. In DNA, the CDR3 is TGCGCCAGCAGCCCCGGCCAACTAGCGGGGGGCCAAGAGACCCAGTACTTC. As protein: CASSPGQLAGGQETQYF.

This clonotype was observed a few times. V gene TRBV10-3 combines with J gene TRBJ1-1; D not resolved. The CDR3 is made up of 14 amino acids. Germline values: CDR1 ENHRY, CDR2 SYGVKD. V lost 6 bases and J lost 0, with 11 bases in between. CDR3 protein: CAIRTATMNTEAFF. DNA of the CDR3: TGTGCCATCAGGACGGCGACAATGAACACTGAAGCTTTCTTT.

This clonotype came up a few times. This sequence joins TRBV19 and TRBJ1-4; 10 bases map to TRBD1. Germline assignment: CDR1 LNHDA and CDR2 SQIVND (reference sequence). The CDR3 loop spans 17 amino acids. Trimming took 1 base from V and 8 from J; bases not matched to a gene: 10. The CDR3 bases are TGTGCCAGTAGTATAGTTGACAGGGGGCGTCGGAAGGAAAAACTGTTTTTT. This sequence encodes CASSIVDRGRRKEKLFF.

This chain connects TRBV18 to TRBJ1-2, with D possibly TRBD1 on 5 matching bases. The V and J ends lost 2 bases and 4 bases respectively, with 8 bases between them. This CDR3 is 13 amino acids long. Germline-derived CDR1 and CDR2 are KGHSH and LQKENI. The DNA for the CDR3 is TGTGCCAGCTCACCAGCAGGGTTCTATGGCTACACCTTC. It specifies CASSPAGFYGYTF.

The chain has TRBV25-1 and TRBJ2-7; perhaps TRBD1 as D (6 bases). V lost 5 bases, J lost 0 bases, and 8 bases lay in between. There are 13 residues in the CDR3. Germline loops: CDR1 MGHDK, CDR2 SYGVNS. CDR3 in DNA: TGTGCCAGCAGTCAGGGGCTCTCCTACGAGCAGTACTTC. It translates to CASSQGLSYEQYF.

This sequence joins TRBV5-5 and TRBJ2-1; 9 bases line up with TRBD2. The CDR3 is 16 residues long. The junction had 8 bases not matched to a gene; V was cut back by 4 bases and J by 3 bases. CDR1 is SGHKS and CDR2 is YYEKEE in the germline V gene (reference sequence). The CDR3 protein is CASSPLSGGFYNEQFF. As DNA, the CDR3 is TGTGCCAGCAGCCCACTTAGCGGGGGATTCTACAATGAGCAGTTCTTC.

This clonotype was counted ten times or more. The rearrangement joins TRBV9 to TRBJ2-1; D is undetermined. The CDR3 has 14 amino acids. Trimming took off 0 bases at V and 7 bases at J, with 11 bases between the two ends. Germline CDR1 SGDLS, CDR2 YYNGEE. The CDR3 DNA sequence: TGTGCCAGCAGCGTAGTACCCCGTGGGAATGAGCAGTTCTTC. Protein sequence: CASSVVPRGNEQFF.

There are a few counts of this clonotype. The J gene is TRBJ2-7, the V gene TRBV6-6; D is possibly TRBD2 (7 bases). Between the trimmed V and J ends, which lost 5 bases and 1 base, there was a span of 18 bases. CDR1 and CDR2 (germline): MNHNY, SVGAGI (reference sequence). CDR3 size: 16 residues. The CDR3 nucleotides read TGTGCCAGCAGTAGACTAGCAGACAGGAGTTCCTACGAGCAGTACTTC. It translates to CASSRLADRSSYEQYF.

The sample holds a few counts of this clonotype. The CDR3 nucleotides read TGTGCCAGCAGCCCAGCGGGGGCTAACTATGGCTACACCTTC. Translating gives CASSPAGANYGYTF. V and J are TRBV7-9 and TRBJ1-2, with D possibly TRBD1 on 5 matching bases. This CDR3 contains 14 residues. V dropped 5 bases and J dropped 0 bases, with 10 bases sitting between them. Germline CDR1 and CDR2: SEHNR and FQNEAQ (reference sequence).

This clonotype appeared a few times. The rearrangement joins TRBV28 to TRBJ2-7; D might be TRBD2 (5 bases). V gave up 6 bases and J gave up 1 base, with 16 bases separating them. This CDR3 comprises 15 residues. CDR1 MDHEN and CDR2 SYDVKM come from the germline V gene. Here the CDR3 reads CASSSHGIGSYEQYF. In DNA, the CDR3 is TGTGCCAGCAGCTCACACGGGATCGGGTCCTACGAGCAGTACTTC.

The chain uses TRBV19 and TRBJ1-2, with a tentative D call TRBD1 (5 bases). CDR3 length: 15 amino acids. V dropped 7 bases and J dropped 3 bases, with 18 bases sitting between them. Germline V gene data show CDR1 as LNHDA and CDR2 as SQIVND (reference sequence). For the CDR3, the DNA is TGTGCCAGTACCGATTCCGGGGACTTGCACTATGGCTACACCTTC. It specifies CASTDSGDLHYGYTF.

The chain recombines TRBV6-6 with TRBJ2-5; D is unclear. The CDR3 covers 12 residues. Trimming shortened V by 6 bases and J by 1 base, and 6 bases separated the two germline ends. Germline CDR1 is MNHNY and CDR2 is SVGAGI (reference sequence). The CDR3 coding sequence is TGTGCCAGCAGCCCGCTCCAAGAGACCCAGTACTTC. It codes for CASSPLQETQYF.

This clonotype has just a few counts. The gene calls are TRBV7-9 and TRBJ1-2; 9 bases are shared with TRBD1. The CDR3 runs 14 residues. Looked up from germline, CDR1 is SEHNR and CDR2 is FQNEAQ (reference sequence). Unmatched junction bases numbered 2, after V lost 2 bases and J lost 4 bases. CDR3 loop: CASSLTGGAYGYTF. The DNA of the CDR3 is TGTGCCAGCAGCTTAACAGGGGGCGCCTATGGCTACACCTTC. Full variable domain (remainder filled in from reference TRBV7-9 and TRBJ1-2): DTGVSQNPRHKITKRGQNVTFRCDPISEHNRLYWYRQTLGQGPEFLTYFQNEAQLEKSRLLSDRFSAERPKGSFSTLEIQRTEQGDSAMYLCASSLTGGAYGYTFGSGTRLTVV.

This clonotype was counted at least ten times. As DNA, the CDR3 is TGCAGTGCGGACACCGGGACCCGGGTGGGTCAAGATACGCAGTATTTT. It codes for CSADTGTRVGQDTQYF. V is TRBV20-1 and J is TRBJ2-3; D possibly uses TRBD1 or TRBD2 (5 bases each). Germline CDR1 and CDR2: DFQATT and SNEGSKA (reference sequence). Deletions cut 6 bases from V and 5 bases from J, with 24 bases between. The CDR3 spans 16 residues.

This chain joins TRBV20-1 and TRBJ2-2; TRBD2 matches at 9 bases. With V trimmed by 4 bases and J by 5 bases, 11 bases remained unmatched. Germline lookup yields CDR1 DFQATT and CDR2 SNEGSKA (reference sequence). The CDR3 sequence is 16 residues long. CDR3 sequence: CSAIASSGVKTGELFF. In DNA, the CDR3 is TGCAGTGCTATCGCTTCTAGCGGGGTGAAAACCGGGGAGCTGTTTTTT.

This clonotype was found many times. The rearrangement joins TRBV7-2 to TRBJ1-1, with D hard to call. This CDR3 has 14 residues. With 1 base removed from V and 0 bases from J, the gap between germline ends came to 6 bases. Per germline, CDR1 SGHTA and CDR2 FQGNSA. DNA of the CDR3: TGTGCCAGCAGCTTAGTACAAATGAACACTGAAGCTTTCTTT. Amino acid sequence: CASSLVQMNTEAFF.

The table lists this clonotype with many counts. The CDR3 loop reads CASSKTSGGRFNEQFF. Written as DNA, the CDR3 is TGTGCCAGCAGTAAGACTAGCGGGGGGCGATTTAATGAGCAGTTCTTC. The J gene is TRBJ2-1, the V gene TRBV6-2 or TRBV6-3, with TRBD2 matching over 13 bases. The CDR3 has 16 residues. Germline lookup yields CDR1 MNHEY and CDR2 SVGEGT. The ends lost 5 bases at V and 7 bases at J; junction bases unmatched: 8.